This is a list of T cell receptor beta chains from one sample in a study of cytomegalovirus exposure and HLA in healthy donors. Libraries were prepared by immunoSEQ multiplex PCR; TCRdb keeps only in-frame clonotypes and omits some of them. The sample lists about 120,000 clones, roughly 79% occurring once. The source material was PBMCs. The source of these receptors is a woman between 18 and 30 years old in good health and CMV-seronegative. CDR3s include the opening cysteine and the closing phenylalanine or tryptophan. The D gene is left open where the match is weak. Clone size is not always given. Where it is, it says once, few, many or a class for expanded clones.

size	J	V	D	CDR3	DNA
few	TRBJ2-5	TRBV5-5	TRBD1	CASSPGQGKVETQYF	TGTGCCAGCAGCCCGGGACAGGGGAAAGTAGAGACCCAGTACTTC
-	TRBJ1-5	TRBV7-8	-	CASSLSGNQPQHF	TGTGCCAGCAGCCTTAGTGGCAATCAGCCCCAGCATTTT
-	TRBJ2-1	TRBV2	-	CASRQVSSYNEQFF	TGTGCCAGCAGGCAGGTTAGCTCCTACAATGAGCAGTTCTTC
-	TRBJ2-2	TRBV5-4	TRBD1	CASSVQGADTGELFF	TGTGCCAGCAGCGTTCAGGGGGCTGACACCGGGGAGCTGTTTTTT
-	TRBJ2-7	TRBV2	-	CASGGSYEQYF	TGTGCCAGCGGGGGGAGTTACGAGCAGTACTTC
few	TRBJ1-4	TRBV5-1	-	CASSLQALELNEKLFF	TGCGCCAGCAGCTTACAGGCACTGGAGTTAAATGAAAAACTGTTTTTT
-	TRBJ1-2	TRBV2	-	CASSASGVSYTF	TGTGCCAGCAGCGCGTCGGGGGTGAGCTACACCTTC
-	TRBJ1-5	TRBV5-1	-	CASSLEGGNQPQHF	TGCGCCAGCAGCTTGGAGGGAGGCAATCAGCCCCAGCATTTT
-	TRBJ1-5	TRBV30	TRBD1	CAWSPGTGVTQPQHF	TGTGCCTGGAGTCCCGGGACAGGGGTCACTCAGCCCCAGCATTTT
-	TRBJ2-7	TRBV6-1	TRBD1	CASSRPGGTYEQYF	TGTGCCAGCAGTCGACCAGGGGGTACCTACGAGCAGTACTTC
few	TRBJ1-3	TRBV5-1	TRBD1	CASSQAPSGTENTIYF	TGCGCCAGCAGCCAAGCCCCATCCGGGACAGAGAACACCATATATTTT
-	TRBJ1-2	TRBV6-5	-	CASSYLGGRYGYTF	TGTGCCAGCAGTTACTTGGGGGGAAGATATGGCTACACCTTC
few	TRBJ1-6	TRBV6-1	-	CASSEHYNSPLHF	TGTGCCAGCAGTGAACACTATAATTCACCCCTCCACTTT
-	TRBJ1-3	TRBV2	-	CASKMRNSFFSGNTIYF	TGTGCCAGCAAAATGAGGAATTCCTTCTTCTCTGGAAACACCATATATTTT
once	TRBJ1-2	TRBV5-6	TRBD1	CASSYAEGAPIYGYTF	TGTGCCAGCAGCTACGCTGAGGGGGCCCCCATCTATGGCTACACCTTC
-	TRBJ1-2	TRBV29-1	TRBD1	CSVGTSLTGGFRGYTF	TGCAGCGTCGGGACTTCGTTGACAGGGGGCTTTCGTGGCTACACCTTC
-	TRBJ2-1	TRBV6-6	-	CASSYHRGKSDEQFF	TGTGCCAGCAGTTACCATCGGGGGAAGAGCGATGAGCAGTTCTTC
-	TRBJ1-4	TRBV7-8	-	CASTPAGRRTGRNEKLFF	TGTGCCAGCACCCCAGCGGGGCGGCGGACCGGGCGGAATGAAAAACTGTTTTTT
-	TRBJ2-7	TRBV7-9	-	CASSLDGDYEQYF	TGTGCCAGCAGCTTAGACGGTGACTACGAGCAGTACTTC
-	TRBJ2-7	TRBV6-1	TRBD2	CASSELAAARYEQYF	TGTGCCAGCAGTGAACTAGCGGCCGCCCGATACGAGCAGTACTTC
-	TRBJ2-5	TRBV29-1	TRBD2	CSVELAGVQETQYF	TGCAGCGTTGAATTAGCGGGGGTTCAAGAGACCCAGTACTTC
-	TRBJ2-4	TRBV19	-	CASSIITTKNIQYF	TGTGCCAGTAGTATCATCACAACCAAAAACATTCAGTACTTC
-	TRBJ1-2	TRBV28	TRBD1	CASSLPGQGGQNTF	TGTGCCAGCAGTTTACCTGGACAGGGAGGGCAAAACACCTTC
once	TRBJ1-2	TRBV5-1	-	CASSFASGTTYGYTF	TGCGCCAGCAGCTTTGCTAGTGGGACTACCTATGGCTACACCTTC
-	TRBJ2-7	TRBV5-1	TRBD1	CASSLGTGTYEQYF	TGCGCCAGCAGCTTGGGGACAGGGACCTACGAGCAGTACTTC
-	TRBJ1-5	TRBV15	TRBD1	CATSRESTGVQPQHF	TGTGCCACCAGCAGAGAATCGACAGGGGTTCAGCCCCAGCATTTT
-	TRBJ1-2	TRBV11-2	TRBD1	CASSLNRGDGYTF	TGTGCCAGCAGCTTAAACAGGGGGGATGGCTACACCTTC
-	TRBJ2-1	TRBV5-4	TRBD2	CASSGSSGTSGGNSYNEQFF	TGTGCCAGCAGCGGATCTTCCGGGACTAGCGGGGGCAACTCCTACAATGAGCAGTTCTTC
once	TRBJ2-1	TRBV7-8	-	CASLVADSNEQFF	TGTGCCAGCCTGGTAGCGGACTCCAATGAGCAGTTCTTC
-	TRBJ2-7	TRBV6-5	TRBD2	CASSLGTSGYEQYF	TGTGCCAGCAGTTTAGGGACTAGCGGCTACGAGCAGTACTTC
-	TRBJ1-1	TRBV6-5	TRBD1	CASSYRDRGPEAFF	TGTGCCAGCAGCTACCGGGACAGGGGACCTGAAGCTTTCTTT
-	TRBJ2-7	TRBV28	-	CASRTGGVLSYEQYF	TGTGCCAGCAGAACCGGGGGTGTACTCTCCTACGAGCAGTACTTC
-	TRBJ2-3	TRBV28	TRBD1	CASSFGTGVTDTQYF	TGTGCCAGCAGTTTCGGGACAGGGGTCACAGATACGCAGTATTTT
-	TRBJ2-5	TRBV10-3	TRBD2	CAISEGLADIMETQYF	TGTGCCATCAGTGAGGGGCTAGCGGACATAATGGAGACCCAGTACTTC
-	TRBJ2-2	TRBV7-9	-	CASSLVGGRIGELFF	TGTGCCAGCAGCTTAGTAGGAGGGAGAATCGGGGAGCTGTTTTTT
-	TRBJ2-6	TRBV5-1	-	CASSLDGTPNYSGANVLTF	TGCGCCAGCAGCTTGGACGGGACACCGAATTACTCTGGGGCCAACGTCCTGACTTTC
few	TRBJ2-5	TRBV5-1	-	CASSLDRDSGRTQYF	TGCGCCAGCAGCTTGGACAGGGATTCTGGAAGGACCCAGTACTTC
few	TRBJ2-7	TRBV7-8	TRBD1	CASSASGTGSYEQYF	TGTGCCAGCAGCGCCTCCGGGACAGGGTCCTACGAGCAGTACTTC
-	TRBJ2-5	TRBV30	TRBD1	CAWTRDRKNQETQYF	TGTGCCTGGACCCGGGACAGAAAAAACCAAGAGACCCAGTACTTC